Listed below are T cell receptor beta chains from one sample, sequenced in a study of early T cells in non-severe SARS-CoV-2 infection. TCRdb recomputed calls from the 5' RACE reads with MiXCR, one row per CDR3 protein. The data contain 65,000 to 80,000 distinct CDR3 sequences, 13% of them singletons. The sequenced sample consisted of whole blood. The receptors shown here come from an adult who was a healthcare worker with PCR-confirmed SARS-CoV-2 infection or an uninfected control (not recorded which). Each CDR3 is given with its conserved first and last residue. The D gene is left open where the match is weak. Clone sizes are given selectively: once, few, many, or a class where the clone is expanded.

abundance	v_gene	j_gene	d_gene	len	CDR3nt	CDR3aa
few	TRBV14	TRBJ2-1	.	13	TGTGCCAGCAGCCGTAGCTCCTACAATGAGCAGTTCTTC	CASSRSSYNEQFF
many	TRBV10-2	TRBJ2-1	TRBD2	14	TGCGCCATTTCACTAGCGGGGGGCCACAATGAGCAGTTCTTC	CAISLAGGHNEQFF
.	TRBV7-6	TRBJ2-3	.	14	TGTGCCAGCAGCGTTAGCGGAGGGGGAGATACGCAGTATTTT	CASSVSGGGDTQYF
few	TRBV6-5	TRBJ1-2	.	13	TGTGCCAGCAGTCCCGGGGGGGGCAATGGCTACACCTTC	CASSPGGGNGYTF
.	TRBV30	TRBJ1-2	.	13	TGTGCCTGGAGCCCGGACGGTAACTATGGCTACACCTTC	CAWSPDGNYGYTF
few	TRBV20-1	TRBJ2-7	.	13	TGCAGTACTACCGGGACCGGTTCCTACGAGCAGTACTTC	CSTTGTGSYEQYF
few	TRBV2	TRBJ1-6	.	14	TGTGCCAGCAGTGAAGAAGTCCCTAATTCACCCCTCCACTTT	CASSEEVPNSPLHF
.	TRBV11-2	TRBJ2-7	.	13	TGTGCCAGCTCTCGGACGGACTTGTACGAGCAGTACTTC	CASSRTDLYEQYF
.	TRBV28	TRBJ2-7	TRBD1	15	TGTGCCAGCAGTTTATGGACAGGGGGCGCGATCGAGCAGTACTTC	CASSLWTGGAIEQYF
many	TRBV20-1	TRBJ1-6	TRBD1	15	TGCAGTGCTAGATCCCCGGGACAGGGGGCTGCACCCCTCCACTTT	CSARSPGQGAAPLHF
.	TRBV7-6	TRBJ2-7	.	14	TGTGCCAGCAGCTTAGGACAGGCCATCTACGAGCAGTACTTC	CASSLGQAIYEQYF
.	TRBV5-4	TRBJ2-2	TRBD1	15	TGTGCCAGCAGCTTTGGCAGGGGGCTAACCGGGGAGCTGTTTTTT	CASSFGRGLTGELFF
few	TRBV11-2	TRBJ2-1	.	11	TGTGCCAGCAGCGTGTCCTATGAGCAGTTCTTC	CASSVSYEQFF
few	TRBV29-1	TRBJ1-1	.	15	TGCAGCGTTAGTGGGGACCGATTCATGAACACTGAAGCTTTCTTT	CSVSGDRFMNTEAFF
.	TRBV27	TRBJ2-3	.	15	TGTGCCAGCAGCCCCAGATCGACAAGCACAGATACGCAGTATTTT	CASSPRSTSTDTQYF
.	TRBV4-3	TRBJ2-7	.	13	TGCGCCAGCAGCCAAGACGAGTACTACGAGCAGTACTTC	CASSQDEYYEQYF
.	TRBV29-1	TRBJ2-1	.	12	TGCAGCGTTGATCTAAGCGGCGGCGAGCAGTTCTTC	CSVDLSGGEQFF
.	TRBV12-3/TRBV12-4	TRBJ2-3	TRBD2	19	TGTGCCAGCAGTTCGGGACTAGCGGGAGACAGGGGAACTGAAGATACGCAGTATTTT	CASSSGLAGDRGTEDTQYF
many	TRBV28	TRBJ1-3	TRBD1	15	TGTGCCAGCAAGCCGAGGGGGCCTTCTGGAAACACCATATATTTT	CASKPRGPSGNTIYF
many	TRBV28	TRBJ1-5	.	12	TGTGCCAGCAGGGTGAGCAATCAGCCCCAGCATTTT	CASRVSNQPQHF
many	TRBV7-8	TRBJ2-7	.	12	TGTGCCAGCAGCTTAGAATGGTACGAGCAGTACTTC	CASSLEWYEQYF
few	TRBV6-2/TRBV6-3	TRBJ2-2	TRBD1	13	TGTGCCAGCCGGGGACAGGGTTCCGGGGAGCTGTTTTTT	CASRGQGSGELFF
many	TRBV29-1	TRBJ2-1	.	14	TGCAGCGTTGAGCTGGGAAGCTCCTACAATGAGCAGTTCTTC	CSVELGSSYNEQFF
many	TRBV6-5	TRBJ2-5	TRBD1	16	TGTGCCAGCAGTTACTCGCCGGGACAGGGGGTGGAGACCCAGTACTTC	CASSYSPGQGVETQYF
few	TRBV12-3/TRBV12-4	TRBJ1-2	.	12	TGTGCCAGCAGTCCCGACAACTATGGCTACACCTTC	CASSPDNYGYTF
.	TRBV6-5	TRBJ2-7	.	15	TGTGCCAGCAGTTACACCTCCGGGACCACCTACGAGCAGTACTTC	CASSYTSGTTYEQYF
many	TRBV29-1	TRBJ2-1	.	13	TGCAGCGTTGTGAGCCTAACAGGGAATGAGCAGTTCTTC	CSVVSLTGNEQFF
many	TRBV2	TRBJ2-2	.	15	TGTGCCAGCAGAGCGGACAGCTGGAACACCGGGGAGCTGTTTTTT	CASRADSWNTGELFF
many	TRBV29-1	TRBJ2-4	.	12	TGCAGCGTTGAACAGGGTAGAAACATTCAGTACTTC	CSVEQGRNIQYF
many	TRBV12-3/TRBV12-4	TRBJ2-1	.	16	TGTGCCAGCAGTTTAGCTCGGGGGAGCTCCTACAATGAGCAGTTCTTC	CASSLARGSSYNEQFF
many	TRBV11-2	TRBJ2-7	TRBD1	16	TGTGCCAGCAGCTTAGGGAGGGGACAGGGATCCTACGAGCAGTACTTC	CASSLGRGQGSYEQYF
.	TRBV12-3/TRBV12-4	TRBJ1-5	TRBD1	16	TGTGCCAGCAGTTCTGTATTGGGACAGAGGAATCAGCCCCAGCATTTT	CASSSVLGQRNQPQHF
few	TRBV9	TRBJ1-2	TRBD1	14	TGTGCCAGCAGCGAGGGACAGTTTAACTATGGCTACACCTTC	CASSEGQFNYGYTF
once	TRBV30	TRBJ1-5	.	16	TGTGCCTGGAGTGCGAAGACAGGCGTGACGAATCAGCCCCAGCATTTT	CAWSAKTGVTNQPQHF
.	TRBV7-9	TRBJ1-6	.	15	TGTGCCAGCAGCTTAGAGGGTCCACATAATTCACCCCTCCACTTT	CASSLEGPHNSPLHF
.	TRBV13	TRBJ2-7	.	13	TGTGCCAGCACAGGGCCGGGGACCTACGAGCAGTACTTC	CASTGPGTYEQYF
many	TRBV12-5	TRBJ2-7	.	19	TGTGCTAGTGGTTTGGTACAGGAGACTCTCAAGAGACACTTATCCGAGCAGTACTTC	CASGLVQETLKRHLSEQYF
.	TRBV20-1	TRBJ2-2	TRBD2	15	TGCAGTGCTAGAGATAGCGGGAGGAACACCGGGGAGCTGTTTTTT	CSARDSGRNTGELFF
.	TRBV25-1	TRBJ2-5	.	16	TGTGCCAGCAGTGAAGGCGCGACAGGCCAAGGGGAGACCCAGTACTTC	CASSEGATGQGETQYF